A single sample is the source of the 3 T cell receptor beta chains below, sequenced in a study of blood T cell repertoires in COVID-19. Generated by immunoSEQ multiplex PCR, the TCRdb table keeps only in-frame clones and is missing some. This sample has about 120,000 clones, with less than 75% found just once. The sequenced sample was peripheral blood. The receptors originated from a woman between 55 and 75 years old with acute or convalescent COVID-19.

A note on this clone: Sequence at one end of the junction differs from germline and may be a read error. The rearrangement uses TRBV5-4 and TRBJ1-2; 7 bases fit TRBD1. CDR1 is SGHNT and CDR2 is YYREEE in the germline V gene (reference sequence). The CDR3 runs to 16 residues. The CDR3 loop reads CASSLGRDSFFYGYAF. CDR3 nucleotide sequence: TGTGCCAGCAGCTTGGGCCGGGACAGTTTCTTTTATGGCTACGCCTTC.

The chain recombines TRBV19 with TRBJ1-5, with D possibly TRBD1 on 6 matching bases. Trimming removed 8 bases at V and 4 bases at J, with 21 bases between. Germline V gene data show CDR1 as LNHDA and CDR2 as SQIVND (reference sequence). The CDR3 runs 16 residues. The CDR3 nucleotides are TGTGCCAGTGGGTATCAGGGGACTAGAGGGAATCAGCCCCAGCATTTT. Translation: CASGYQGTRGNQPQHF.

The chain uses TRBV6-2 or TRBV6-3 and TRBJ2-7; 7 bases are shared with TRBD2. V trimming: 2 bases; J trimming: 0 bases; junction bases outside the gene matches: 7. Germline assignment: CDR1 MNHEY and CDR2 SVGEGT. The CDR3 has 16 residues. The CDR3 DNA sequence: TGTGCCAGCAGTTACATCCGTGGGGGGGTCTCCTACGAGCAGTACTTC. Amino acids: CASSYIRGGVSYEQYF.